A selection of T cell receptor beta chains follows, all from one sample in a study of blood T cell repertoires in COVID-19. Method: immunoSEQ multiplex PCR; TCRdb's copy keeps in-frame clones and lacks some. Here the sample spans about 220,000 clones, about 90% being singletons. The source material was peripheral blood. The source is a man aged 35 to 55 with active or convalescent COVID-19. Both conserved end residues are trimmed from each CDR3.

TRBV30	TRBJ2-1	AWSWAGGNEQF
TRBV11-2	TRBJ2-3	ASRQMGQGATDTQY
TRBV11-2	TRBJ1-4	ASRRRDFNEKLF
TRBV28	TRBJ1-5	ASSFRGAGNQPQH
TRBV30	TRBJ1-2	ASPGEFYT
TRBV7-9	TRBJ2-2	ASSPQGQRRTGELF
TRBV5-4	TRBJ2-3	ASSLVGGRGTDTQY
TRBV6-5	TRBJ1-1	ASSSTANTEAF
TRBV11-2	TRBJ2-7	ASSSPESPYEQY
TRBV19	TRBJ2-1	ASSPSLGREIRNEQF
TRBV5-8	TRBJ1-5	ASSSGVAGNSQPQH
TRBV30	TRBJ1-6	AWSGSPGVVVSPLH
TRBV15	TRBJ1-5	ATSRVPVNQPQH
TRBV28	TRBJ2-3	ASGSGTSTDTQY
TRBV5-1	TRBJ1-1	ASSSPSGGGTEAF
TRBV10-3	TRBJ2-1	AISGSPQGSDYNEQF
TRBV19	TRBJ1-5	ASTLRGASNQPQH
TRBV5-6	TRBJ1-1	ASSPKPAGNTEAF
TRBV27	TRBJ1-1	ASSFLGTGYTEAF
TRBV5-1	TRBJ1-1	ASSLDQVLAF
TRBV15	TRBJ2-2	ATSSPAASANTGELF
TRBV27	TRBJ1-1	ASSLYRGQNTEAF
TRBV18	TRBJ1-1	ASSPRGYTEAF
TRBV7-3	TRBJ2-5	ASSFQGGQETQY
TRBV21-1	TRBJ2-7	ASSKTWERKRPADCYEQY
TRBV7-8	TRBJ1-1	ASSLGDSMNTEAF
TRBV12-3/TRBV12-4	TRBJ2-7	ASSLGTSYEQY
TRBV30	TRBJ1-3	AWTRAGVYGNTIY
TRBV4-1	TRBJ1-1	ASSPGWENTEAF
TRBV15	TRBJ1-4	ATQPGQGPTNEKLF
TRBV18	TRBJ2-7	ASSPSSGFEEQY
TRBV5-1	TRBJ2-5	ASSGSGGQETQY
TRBV30	TRBJ1-4	AWSSRTATNEKLF
TRBV15	TRBJ1-4	ATRSTATNEKLF
TRBV27	TRBJ2-4	ASSFNRGDAKNIQY
TRBV11-2	TRBJ1-1	ASSPGGVGTEAF